The 13 T cell receptor beta chains below all came from one sample that was sequenced in a study of blood T cell repertoires in COVID-19. The protocol was immunoSEQ multiplex PCR, while the TCRdb copy is restricted to in-frame clones and leaves out a portion. The sample consists of around 270,000 clones, over 75% of them appearing once. The source material was PBMCs or T cells enriched from blood (not recorded which). These receptors originate from a woman between 35 and 50 years old who had been exposed to COVID-19.

The gene calls are TRBV21-1 and TRBJ2-7; the D call in the table, TRBD1, was not verified against the DNA. TRBV21-1 is a recognized pseudogene. The CDR3 consists of 14 residues. CDR3 DNA: TGTGCCAGCAGCCTAAGTAGGGGAAACTACGAGCAGTACGTC. It specifies CASSLSRGNYEQYV.

The rearrangement links TRBV7-9 to TRBJ1-1, with D hard to call. CDR1 is SEHNR, CDR2 FQNEAQ, per germline (reference sequence). Trimming removed 3 bases at V and 1 base at J, with 9 bases between. There are 14 residues in the CDR3. The chain's CDR3 is CASSLVLGNTEAFF. CDR3 nucleotide sequence: TGTGCCAGCAGCTTGGTCCTAGGGAACACTGAAGCTTTCTTT.

In its sample, this clone was seen once. This chain connects TRBV30 to TRBJ2-1; D perhaps matches TRBD2 (6 bases). Trimming removed 0 bases at V and 8 bases at J, with 17 bases between. CDR1 GTSNPN and CDR2 SVGIG come from the germline V gene (reference sequence). The CDR3 sequence is 15 residues long. In DNA, the CDR3 is TGTGCCTGGAGTGTATTGTGGGGCGGGGATGATGAGCAGTTCTTC. This gives the protein CAWSVLWGGDDEQFF.

Turning to this clone: Germline is not matched at one junction end, which may reflect a read error. The gene calls are TRBV5-6 and TRBJ1-2; D is undetermined. CDR1 SGHDT and CDR2 YYEEEE come from the germline V gene. CDR3 length equals 11 residues. The CDR3 spells CASSLTAAISF. The CDR3 bases are TGTGCCAGCAGCTTGACAGCGGCGATTTCCTTC.

This chain connects TRBV7-3 to TRBJ2-5; perhaps TRBD2 as D (6 bases). The V and J ends lost 5 bases and 5 bases respectively, with 15 bases between them. Germline-derived CDR1 and CDR2 are SGHTA and FQGTGA. The CDR3 runs to 14 residues. The CDR3 bases are TGTGCCAGCAGCGGTGGACTACCCGGGGAGACCCAGTACTTC. It encodes CASSGGLPGETQYF.

The chain combines TRBV29-1 with TRBJ1-2, with D possibly TRBD1 on 5 matching bases. The CDR3 is 13 residues long. The germline V gene has CDR1 SQVTM and CDR2 ANQGSEA. V lost 1 base and J 8 bases, leaving 14 bases between the germline ends. CDR3 residues: CSVEASGASGYTF. The CDR3 DNA is TGCAGCGTTGAAGCAAGCGGGGCGAGCGGCTACACCTTC.

V gene TRBV10-3 combines with J gene TRBJ2-7; 7 nucleotides align to TRBD1. The CDR3 sequence is 14 residues long. Per germline, CDR1 ENHRY and CDR2 SYGVKD. Trimming removed 5 bases from V and 3 bases from J; junction bases left unmatched: 7. For the CDR3, the DNA is TGTGCCATCAGTAAGCCGGGACAGAACTACGAGCAGTACTTC. This codes for CAISKPGQNYEQYF.

V is TRBV28 and J is TRBJ2-3, with D perhaps matching TRBD2 (5 bases). The CDR3 extends over 12 amino acids. Per the germline V gene, CDR1 is MDHEN and CDR2 is SYDVKM. V lost 2 bases to trimming and J lost 8 bases, with 8 bases between them. Here the CDR3 DNA reads TGTGCCAGCAGTTTAGAGCTAGCTACGCAGTATTTT. Encoded protein: CASSLELATQYF.

The chain couples TRBV18 to TRBJ2-2; D gene uncertain. Germline V gives CDR1 KGHSH, CDR2 LQKENI. There are 12 residues in the CDR3. V lost 3 bases and J lost 7, with 6 bases in between. CDR3 loop: CASSPSFGELFF. CDR3 sequence (DNA): TGTGCCAGCTCACCGAGTTTCGGGGAGCTGTTTTTT.

The chain uses TRBV30 and TRBJ1-4; 9 positions agree with TRBD1. Trimming cost V 2 bases and J 8 bases; bases outside gene matches: 6. Germline V gene lookup returns CDR1 GTSNPN and CDR2 SVGIG (reference sequence). The CDR3 extends over 14 amino acids. CDR3 nucleotide sequence: TGTGCCTGGAGTTCCGGGACAGGGCTGGAAAAACTGTTTTTT. Protein sequence: CAWSSGTGLEKLFF. Looking up the rest from reference TRBV30 and TRBJ1-4 gives the full variable domain: SQTIHQWPATLVQPVGSPLSLECTVEGTSNPNLYWYRQAAGRGLQLLFYSVGIGQISSEVPQNLSASRPQDRQFILSSKKLLLSDSGFYLCAWSSGTGLEKLFFGSGTQLSVL.

V and J are TRBV27 and TRBJ1-5, with unresolved D. Trimming left V 3 bases short and J 2 bases short, with 8 bases between. Looked up from germline, CDR1 is MNHEY and CDR2 is SMNVEV (reference sequence). CDR3 length equals 14 residues. The CDR3 spells CASSLVRGNQPQHF. Written as DNA, the CDR3 is TGTGCCAGCAGTTTGGTACGAGGCAATCAGCCCCAGCATTTT.

The chain couples TRBV5-1 to TRBJ2-2, with 10 bases identical to TRBD2. The CDR3 spans 16 residues. Trimming cost V 4 bases and J 4 bases; bases outside gene matches: 7. Per the germline V gene, CDR1 is SGHRS and CDR2 is YFSETQ. CDR3 in amino acids: CASSHESGGATGELFF. In DNA form, the CDR3 reads TGCGCCAGCAGCCATGAAAGCGGGGGGGCCACCGGGGAGCTGTTTTTT.

The J gene is TRBJ2-5, the V gene TRBV3-1 (or the pseudogene TRBV3-2), with 7 bases lining up with TRBD2. V lost 2 bases and J lost 5; bases outside the gene matches: 8. This CDR3 is built from 15 residues. Germline V gene sequence: CDR1 LGHDT, CDR2 YNNKEL (reference sequence). DNA of the CDR3: TGTGCCAGCAGCCAACCGGGCGGGAGCATGGAGACCCAGTACTTC. It translates to CASSQPGGSMETQYF.